This T cell receptor beta chain appears in the sequencing data of a study of control samples from healthy donors and cancer patients. The CDR3 extends over 20 amino acids. Germline CDR1 reads SEHNR; CDR2 reads FQNEAQ (reference sequence). V dropped 7 bases and J dropped 5; count of bases not matched to a gene: 24. TCRdb's copy holds only in-frame clones and misses some; the assay was immunoSEQ multiplex PCR. The repertoire holds 60,000 to 100,000 clones, with roughly 90% as singletons. The chain is built from TRBV7-9 and TRBJ2-1; 9 bases align to TRBD2. Specimen: blood. The receptor comes from a man aged 45-65 years in good health. CDR3 bases: TGTGCCAGCACCCTAGTAGCACCCGGACGTGGCGGGGGGGCCGACAATGAGCAGTTCTTC. This translates into CASTLVAPGRGGGADNEQFF.